Following are 11 T cell receptor beta chains from one sample sequenced in a study of OX40 agonist ivuxolimab in advanced cancers. TCRdb's copy holds only in-frame clones and misses some; the assay was immunoSEQ multiplex PCR. Of about 73,000 clones in the sample, 92% are singletons; the top ten hold more than 8.5%. The input for sequencing was CD4+ or CD8+ T cells sorted from blood, taken in a trial of the OX40 agonist ivuxolimab. These receptor sequences come from an adult with an advanced solid tumor such as melanoma, head and neck, liver or kidney cancer.

Here the CDR3 DNA reads TGTGCCACCAGCAGAGATCGCGGGCCTCATCAGCCCCAGCATTTT. The encoded protein is CATSRDRGPHQPQHF. The V gene is TRBV15, the J gene TRBJ1-5, with no clear D. Germline V gives CDR1 LNHNV, CDR2 YYDKDF (reference sequence). The V end lost 0 bases, the J end lost 5 bases, and 11 bases lay between the germline ends. The CDR3 totals 15 residues.

This clone was counted a single time. The V and J genes are TRBV9 and TRBJ2-1, with 10 bases matching TRBD2. V gave up 4 bases and J gave up 5 bases; unmatched junction bases: 9. CDR1 is SGDLS, CDR2 YYNGEE, per germline. The CDR3 is 16 amino acids. CDR3 in DNA: TGTGCCAGCAGCCCCTGGACTAGCGGACTAGACAATGAGCAGTTCTTC. It yields the protein CASSPWTSGLDNEQFF.

This sequence joins TRBV13 and TRBJ2-7, with TRBD1 matching over 7 bases. CDR3 size: 13 residues. CDR1 and CDR2 (germline): PRHDT, FYEKMQ (reference sequence). V was clipped by 5 bases and J by 3 bases; unmatched bases: 4. The CDR3 spells CASSKGDSYEQYF. The DNA of the CDR3 is TGTGCCAGCAGCAAAGGGGACAGCTACGAGCAGTACTTC.

The rearrangement uses TRBV12-1 and TRBJ2-1; the table names TRBD2, a call not compared with the DNA. TRBV12-1 is a pseudogene segment. The CDR3 extends over 18 amino acids. CDR3 loop: CASSCGLAGLGSYNEQFF. CDR3 coding DNA: TGTGCCAGCAGCTGCGGACTAGCGGGGTTGGGCTCCTACAATGAGCAGTTCTTC.

The V call is TRBV4-3, the J call TRBJ1-1; D ambiguous. CDR1 is LGHNA and CDR2 is YSLEER in the germline V gene. The CDR3 has 14 residues. V was trimmed by 0 bases and J by 4 bases, leaving 9 bases between them. The CDR3 protein is CASSQDGFSTEAFF. DNA of the CDR3: TGCGCCAGCAGCCAAGACGGTTTTAGCACTGAAGCTTTCTTT.

This clone was seen a single time. The J gene is TRBJ2-7, the V gene TRBV18, with 11 bases fitting TRBD1. The CDR3 has 15 residues. V dropped 5 bases and J dropped 4; count of bases not matched to a gene: 7. Germline CDR1 KGHSH, CDR2 LQKENI. CDR3 in amino acids: CASSSSDRGLYEQYF. The CDR3, as DNA: TGTGCCAGCTCATCTTCGGACAGGGGGCTATACGAGCAGTACTTC.

The chain employs TRBV5-1 and TRBJ2-4; no clear D gene. Germline CDR1 SGHRS, CDR2 YFSETQ. There are 14 residues in the CDR3. The ends were cut back, 0 bases at V and 9 bases at J, with 13 bases in the middle. CDR3 in amino acids: CASSLVWDLGIQYF. In nucleotides, the CDR3 is TGCGCCAGCAGCTTGGTTTGGGATCTGGGCATTCAGTACTTC.

The chain uses TRBV11-2 and TRBJ2-4, with D possibly TRBD2 on 7 matching bases. This CDR3 is 16 amino acids long. CDR1 is SGHAT and CDR2 is FQNNGV in the germline V gene. Trimming cost V 3 bases and J 5 bases, with 17 bases left between them. The CDR3 loop is CASSFLLQGGENIQYF. In nucleotides, the CDR3 is TGTGCCAGCAGCTTCTTACTACAGGGAGGGGAAAACATTCAGTACTTC.

The chain has TRBV7-8 and TRBJ2-5, with TRBD1 matching over 9 bases. V was clipped by 1 base and J by 5 bases; unmatched bases: 14. Germline lookup yields CDR1 SGHVS and CDR2 FQNEAQ. There are 18 residues in the CDR3. In nucleotides, the CDR3 is TGTGCCAGCAGCTTAGGTAGGGGGACAGGGCCCCCTCCCGAGACCCAGTACTTC. Residues: CASSLGRGTGPPPETQYF. Looking up the rest from reference TRBV7-8 and TRBJ2-5 gives the full variable domain: GAGVSQSPRYKVAKRGQDVALRCDPISGHVSLFWYQQALGQGPEFLTYFQNEAQLDKSGLPSDRFFAERPEGSVSTLKIQRTQQEDSAVYLCASSLGRGTGPPPETQYFGPGTRLLVL.

The chain uses TRBV6-4 and TRBJ1-6; D is unresolved. Per germline, CDR1 MRHNA and CDR2 SNTAGT. The CDR3 runs 14 residues. Trimming pared 3 bases from V and 8 bases from J, leaving 11 bases between. The CDR3 is CASSERVADSPLHF. The CDR3 bases are TGTGCCAGCAGTGAACGGGTAGCGGATTCACCCCTCCACTTT.

Points on this clone: At one boundary the junction diverges from the germline segment, which might be a read error. The chain employs TRBV9 and TRBJ2-1; D remains unclear. Germline values: CDR1 SGDLS, CDR2 YYNGEE. The CDR3 is made up of 15 amino acids. Written as DNA, the CDR3 is TGTGCCAGCAGCGTCACCCATATCTTCTACGATGAGCAGTTCTTC. It specifies CASSVTHIFYDEQFF.